This TCR beta chain appears in the sequencing data of a study of cytomegalovirus exposure and HLA in healthy donors. In the PCR, 60 Vbeta and 13 Jbeta primers were used. Produced via immunoSEQ multiplex PCR; TCRdb's table is partial and in-frame only. Of some 150,000 clones listed, around three quarters are singletons. The CDR3 spans 16 residues. Looked up from germline, CDR1 is SGHDT and CDR2 is YYEEEE. V lost 0 bases and J 0 bases, leaving 13 bases between the germline ends. Whole-study results and caveats: Associated with HLA alleles at 0.05 false discovery rate in a later analysis were about 17,000 TCR beta sequences.

This clone appeared once. Its antigen is unidentified. This sequence was found in a woman aged 30 to 39 in good health and CMV-seronegative. Source material: PBMCs. The chain has TRBV5-6 and TRBJ2-7, with D possibly being TRBD1 (7 bases). For the CDR3, the DNA is TGTGCCAGCAGCTTGGAAGGCCAGGGGGGCTCCTACGAGCAGTACTTC. It encodes CASSLEGQGGSYEQYF.